This entry is about one TCR beta chain. Method: immunoSEQ multiplex PCR; TCRdb's copy keeps in-frame clones and lacks some. Among around 180,000 clones, less than 90% were seen once, and the ten largest hold roughly 25%. The data were obtained in a study of blood T cell repertoires in COVID-19. The sequence was obtained from a man aged 60 to 69 with acute or convalescent COVID-19. The sequenced sample was peripheral blood.

CDR3 amino acids: CASSIGHEQFF. Here the CDR3 DNA reads TGTGCCAGTAGTATAGGGCATGAGCAGTTCTTC. V usage is TRBV19 and J usage is TRBJ2-1; D is unresolved. The CDR3 spans 11 residues. Germline values: CDR1 LNHDA, CDR2 SQIVND (reference sequence). Trimming pared 1 base from V and 8 bases from J, leaving 3 bases between.